A single sample is the source of the 18 T cell receptor beta chains below, sequenced in a study of T cells in Graves' hyperthyroidism and ophthalmopathy. Researchers amplified the TCR beta CDR3 regions from RNA transcripts. A first-round RT-PCR of the TCR CDR3 used the HTBI primer set. MiXCR, run by TCRdb on the multiplex PCR reads, gives a single entry per CDR3 protein. The sample includes 600,000 to 650,000 distinct CDR3 sequences, 15% to 20% of them seen just once. The sample was blood. These receptors were obtained from a woman aged 25-40 years with Graves' hyperthyroidism.

This clonotype was found a few times. The chain recombines TRBV12-3 or TRBV12-4 with TRBJ1-2; D not certain. The length of the CDR3 is 15 residues. Trimming removed 2 bases from V and 2 bases from J, with 12 bases in between. The CDR3 DNA is TGTGCCAGCAGTTTACGGTCCGGGGAAAACTATGGCTACACCTTC. Translated: CASSLRSGENYGYTF.

This clonotype was seen repeatedly, ten times or more. The junction does not match germline at one end; this may be a read error. This rearrangement joins TRBV5-1 to TRBJ2-7; D possibly matches TRBD1 or TRBD2 (5 bases each). Per the germline V gene, CDR1 is SGHRS and CDR2 is YFSETQ. The CDR3 is made up of 14 amino acids. The CDR3: CASSFGGGSYEQYF. CDR3 nucleotide sequence: TGTGCCAGCAGTTTTGGGGGTGGCTCGTACGAGCAGTACTTC.

Ten or more counts support this clonotype. The chain couples TRBV7-2 to TRBJ2-7, with 7 bases fitting TRBD1. This CDR3 spans 15 amino acids. After removal of 4 bases from V and 4 bases from J, the junction contained 10 bases not matched to a gene. The germline gives CDR1 SGHTA, CDR2 FQGNSA. The CDR3 bases are TGTGCCAGCAGCTCATTTAGACAGGGTCTTTACGAGCAGTACTTC. It translates to CASSSFRQGLYEQYF.

This clonotype was seen a handful of times. The chain carries TRBV29-1 and TRBJ1-5; 7 nucleotides match TRBD1. V was pared by 3 bases and J by 2 bases, with 13 bases of the junction left unmatched. Germline values: CDR1 SQVTM, CDR2 ANQGSEA. CDR3 length: 17 amino acids. DNA of the CDR3: TGCAGCGTTGATTGTAGCAGGGGGAAAATAGGCAATCAGCCCCAGCATTTT. Residues: CSVDCSRGKIGNQPQHF.

This clonotype was recorded many times. This sequence joins TRBV10-3 and TRBJ2-7; 11 bases map to TRBD2. The CDR3 is made up of 14 amino acids. Germline assignment: CDR1 ENHRY and CDR2 SYGVKD. With 0 bases clipped from V and 8 bases from J, the junction kept 3 bases outside the gene matches. The CDR3 nucleotides read TGTGCCATCAGTGAGTCGACTAGCGGGACCCAGCAGTACTTC. This translates into CAISESTSGTQQYF.

The table lists this clonotype with many counts. V and J are TRBV12-5 and TRBJ2-5; D unclear. Looked up from germline, CDR1 is LGHNT and CDR2 is FRNRAP. V shed 2 bases and J shed 1 base, with 5 bases lying between them. CDR3 length: 13 residues. CDR3 bases: TGTGCTAGTGGTTTGTCCCCCCAAGAGACCCAGTACTTC. Its translation is CASGLSPQETQYF. Together with reference TRBV12-5 and TRBJ2-5, the CDR3 gives the full variable domain: DARVTQTPRHKVTEMGQEVTMRCQPILGHNTVFWYRQTMMQGLELLAYFRNRAPLDDSGMPKDRFSAEMPDATLATLKIQPSEPRDSAVYFCASGLSPQETQYFGPGTRLLVL.

In its sample, this clonotype was seen many times. The V and J genes are TRBV2 and TRBJ2-5, with a weak D call TRBD2 (6 bases). Germline V CDR1 and CDR2: SNHLY, FYNNEI. This CDR3 comprises 13 residues. V lost 3 bases and J 2 bases, leaving 7 bases between the germline ends. CDR3 DNA sequence: TGTGCCAGCAGTGACGGGACTCAAGAGACCCAGTACTTC. It translates to CASSDGTQETQYF.

This sequence joins TRBV19 and TRBJ1-1; TRBD1 is a possible D gene (6 bases). The CDR3 sequence is 15 residues long. The germline CDR1 and CDR2 sequences are LNHDA and SQIVND (reference sequence). V was cut by 0 bases and J by 6 bases, with 14 bases left in between. CDR3 loop: CASSIDLLYRAEAFF. CDR3 DNA: TGTGCCAGTAGTATAGATCTCCTTTACAGGGCTGAAGCTTTCTTT.

V is TRBV6-2 or TRBV6-3 and J is TRBJ2-3; TRBD2 matches at 11 bases. This CDR3 is built from 15 residues. In germline, CDR1 is MNHEY, CDR2 SVGEGT. The trim removed 6 bases at V and 5 bases at J, leaving 7 bases unmatched. In nucleotides, the CDR3 is TGTGCCAGCAGGCTCACTAGCGGGAGTGGAGATACGCAGTATTTT. Amino acids: CASRLTSGSGDTQYF.

This clonotype was found many times. The genes are TRBV7-8 and TRBJ2-5; D not certain. Trimming cost V 2 bases and J 2 bases, with 6 bases left between them. The CDR3 runs 13 residues. Germline V lookup: CDR1 SGHVS, CDR2 FQNEAQ. CDR3 amino acids: CASSLTQQETQYF. As DNA, the CDR3 is TGTGCCAGCAGCTTAACACAGCAAGAGACCCAGTACTTC. The variable domain in full, with the rest retrieved from reference TRBV7-8 and TRBJ2-5, is GAGVSQSPRYKVAKRGQDVALRCDPISGHVSLFWYQQALGQGPEFLTYFQNEAQLDKSGLPSDRFFAERPEGSVSTLKIQRTQQEDSAVYLCASSLTQQETQYFGPGTRLLVL.

This clonotype was recorded at least ten times. The chain joins TRBV6-1 to TRBJ2-3; D is perhaps TRBD1 or TRBD2 (6 bases each). The V end lost 5 bases, the J end lost 0 bases, and 18 bases lay between the germline ends. CDR1 is MNHNS, CDR2 SASEGT, per germline. This CDR3 region has 17 residues. CDR3 protein: CASSRNTGTSSTDTQYF. CDR3 DNA: TGTGCCAGCAGTCGAAATACAGGGACTTCTAGCACAGATACGCAGTATTTT.

At least ten counts were recorded for this clonotype. This chain uses TRBV14 with TRBJ1-2; 8 nucleotides line up with TRBD1. The CDR3 contains 16 residues. The V segment lost 0 bases and the J segment 5 bases; nucleotides outside the gene matches: 8. Germline CDR1 SGHDN, CDR2 FVKESK. CDR3 protein: CASSQDRFDRGYGYTF. The CDR3, as DNA: TGTGCCAGCAGCCAAGATCGGTTTGACAGGGGATATGGCTACACCTTC.

The chain is built from TRBV5-6 and TRBJ2-2, with 10 bases matching TRBD1. This CDR3 comprises 16 residues. Trimming removed 2 bases from V and 5 bases from J; junction bases left unmatched: 6. Germline CDR1 is SGHDT and CDR2 is YYEEEE. The CDR3 DNA is TGTGCCAGCAGCTTTTCTGGGACAGGGGAAACCGGGGAGCTGTTTTTT. Translation: CASSFSGTGETGELFF.

In its sample, this clonotype was seen many times. This chain links TRBV5-1 with TRBJ2-7; 7 bases fit TRBD1. The CDR3 spans 14 residues. With V trimmed by 7 bases and J by 3 bases, 10 bases remained unmatched. The V gene's germline CDR1 is SGHRS and CDR2 YFSETQ. The CDR3 bases are TGCGCCAGCTCCAGACAGGGAAACGGCTACGAGCAGTACTTC. This sequence encodes CASSRQGNGYEQYF.

At least ten counts were recorded for this clonotype. The chain combines TRBV7-9 with TRBJ2-7, with TRBD2 matching over 13 bases. Trimming removed 5 bases from V and 2 bases from J; junction bases left unmatched: 6. Germline V gene sequence: CDR1 SEHNR, CDR2 FQNEAQ (reference sequence). This CDR3 region has 16 residues. CDR3 sequence reads: CASSTTGTSGAYEQYF. The CDR3 DNA is TGTGCCAGCAGCACGACCGGGACTAGCGGGGCCTACGAGCAGTACTTC.

This clonotype was observed at least ten times. The chain employs TRBV11-1 and TRBJ2-1; D may be TRBD2 (6 bases). In germline, CDR1 is SGHAT, CDR2 FQDESV (reference sequence). V lost 2 bases to trimming and J lost 6 bases, with 17 bases between them. The CDR3 is 16 residues long. Here the CDR3 DNA reads TGTGCCAGCAGCTTACCTTACGGGACCGGGGGCAATGAGCAGTTCTTC. Protein: CASSLPYGTGGNEQFF.

This chain connects TRBV7-2 to TRBJ1-2; TRBD1 is a possible D gene (6 bases). The CDR3 runs 14 residues. The V and J ends lost 3 bases and 2 bases respectively, with 10 bases between them. Germline V gene data show CDR1 as SGHTA and CDR2 as FQGNSA. CDR3 DNA sequence: TGTGCCAGCAGCTTCCGGACAGAGAACTATGGCTACACCTTC. Protein product: CASSFRTENYGYTF.

The rearrangement joins TRBV20-1 to TRBJ1-3; tentatively, D is TRBD1 (6 bases). Germline values: CDR1 DFQATT, CDR2 SNEGSKA (reference sequence). Trimming stripped 6 bases from V and 0 bases from J, with 12 bases between. The CDR3 is made up of 14 amino acids. DNA for the CDR3: TGCAGTGCCGATAGGGGGGGCTCTGGAAACACCATATATTTT. Translated, it gives CSADRGGSGNTIYF.